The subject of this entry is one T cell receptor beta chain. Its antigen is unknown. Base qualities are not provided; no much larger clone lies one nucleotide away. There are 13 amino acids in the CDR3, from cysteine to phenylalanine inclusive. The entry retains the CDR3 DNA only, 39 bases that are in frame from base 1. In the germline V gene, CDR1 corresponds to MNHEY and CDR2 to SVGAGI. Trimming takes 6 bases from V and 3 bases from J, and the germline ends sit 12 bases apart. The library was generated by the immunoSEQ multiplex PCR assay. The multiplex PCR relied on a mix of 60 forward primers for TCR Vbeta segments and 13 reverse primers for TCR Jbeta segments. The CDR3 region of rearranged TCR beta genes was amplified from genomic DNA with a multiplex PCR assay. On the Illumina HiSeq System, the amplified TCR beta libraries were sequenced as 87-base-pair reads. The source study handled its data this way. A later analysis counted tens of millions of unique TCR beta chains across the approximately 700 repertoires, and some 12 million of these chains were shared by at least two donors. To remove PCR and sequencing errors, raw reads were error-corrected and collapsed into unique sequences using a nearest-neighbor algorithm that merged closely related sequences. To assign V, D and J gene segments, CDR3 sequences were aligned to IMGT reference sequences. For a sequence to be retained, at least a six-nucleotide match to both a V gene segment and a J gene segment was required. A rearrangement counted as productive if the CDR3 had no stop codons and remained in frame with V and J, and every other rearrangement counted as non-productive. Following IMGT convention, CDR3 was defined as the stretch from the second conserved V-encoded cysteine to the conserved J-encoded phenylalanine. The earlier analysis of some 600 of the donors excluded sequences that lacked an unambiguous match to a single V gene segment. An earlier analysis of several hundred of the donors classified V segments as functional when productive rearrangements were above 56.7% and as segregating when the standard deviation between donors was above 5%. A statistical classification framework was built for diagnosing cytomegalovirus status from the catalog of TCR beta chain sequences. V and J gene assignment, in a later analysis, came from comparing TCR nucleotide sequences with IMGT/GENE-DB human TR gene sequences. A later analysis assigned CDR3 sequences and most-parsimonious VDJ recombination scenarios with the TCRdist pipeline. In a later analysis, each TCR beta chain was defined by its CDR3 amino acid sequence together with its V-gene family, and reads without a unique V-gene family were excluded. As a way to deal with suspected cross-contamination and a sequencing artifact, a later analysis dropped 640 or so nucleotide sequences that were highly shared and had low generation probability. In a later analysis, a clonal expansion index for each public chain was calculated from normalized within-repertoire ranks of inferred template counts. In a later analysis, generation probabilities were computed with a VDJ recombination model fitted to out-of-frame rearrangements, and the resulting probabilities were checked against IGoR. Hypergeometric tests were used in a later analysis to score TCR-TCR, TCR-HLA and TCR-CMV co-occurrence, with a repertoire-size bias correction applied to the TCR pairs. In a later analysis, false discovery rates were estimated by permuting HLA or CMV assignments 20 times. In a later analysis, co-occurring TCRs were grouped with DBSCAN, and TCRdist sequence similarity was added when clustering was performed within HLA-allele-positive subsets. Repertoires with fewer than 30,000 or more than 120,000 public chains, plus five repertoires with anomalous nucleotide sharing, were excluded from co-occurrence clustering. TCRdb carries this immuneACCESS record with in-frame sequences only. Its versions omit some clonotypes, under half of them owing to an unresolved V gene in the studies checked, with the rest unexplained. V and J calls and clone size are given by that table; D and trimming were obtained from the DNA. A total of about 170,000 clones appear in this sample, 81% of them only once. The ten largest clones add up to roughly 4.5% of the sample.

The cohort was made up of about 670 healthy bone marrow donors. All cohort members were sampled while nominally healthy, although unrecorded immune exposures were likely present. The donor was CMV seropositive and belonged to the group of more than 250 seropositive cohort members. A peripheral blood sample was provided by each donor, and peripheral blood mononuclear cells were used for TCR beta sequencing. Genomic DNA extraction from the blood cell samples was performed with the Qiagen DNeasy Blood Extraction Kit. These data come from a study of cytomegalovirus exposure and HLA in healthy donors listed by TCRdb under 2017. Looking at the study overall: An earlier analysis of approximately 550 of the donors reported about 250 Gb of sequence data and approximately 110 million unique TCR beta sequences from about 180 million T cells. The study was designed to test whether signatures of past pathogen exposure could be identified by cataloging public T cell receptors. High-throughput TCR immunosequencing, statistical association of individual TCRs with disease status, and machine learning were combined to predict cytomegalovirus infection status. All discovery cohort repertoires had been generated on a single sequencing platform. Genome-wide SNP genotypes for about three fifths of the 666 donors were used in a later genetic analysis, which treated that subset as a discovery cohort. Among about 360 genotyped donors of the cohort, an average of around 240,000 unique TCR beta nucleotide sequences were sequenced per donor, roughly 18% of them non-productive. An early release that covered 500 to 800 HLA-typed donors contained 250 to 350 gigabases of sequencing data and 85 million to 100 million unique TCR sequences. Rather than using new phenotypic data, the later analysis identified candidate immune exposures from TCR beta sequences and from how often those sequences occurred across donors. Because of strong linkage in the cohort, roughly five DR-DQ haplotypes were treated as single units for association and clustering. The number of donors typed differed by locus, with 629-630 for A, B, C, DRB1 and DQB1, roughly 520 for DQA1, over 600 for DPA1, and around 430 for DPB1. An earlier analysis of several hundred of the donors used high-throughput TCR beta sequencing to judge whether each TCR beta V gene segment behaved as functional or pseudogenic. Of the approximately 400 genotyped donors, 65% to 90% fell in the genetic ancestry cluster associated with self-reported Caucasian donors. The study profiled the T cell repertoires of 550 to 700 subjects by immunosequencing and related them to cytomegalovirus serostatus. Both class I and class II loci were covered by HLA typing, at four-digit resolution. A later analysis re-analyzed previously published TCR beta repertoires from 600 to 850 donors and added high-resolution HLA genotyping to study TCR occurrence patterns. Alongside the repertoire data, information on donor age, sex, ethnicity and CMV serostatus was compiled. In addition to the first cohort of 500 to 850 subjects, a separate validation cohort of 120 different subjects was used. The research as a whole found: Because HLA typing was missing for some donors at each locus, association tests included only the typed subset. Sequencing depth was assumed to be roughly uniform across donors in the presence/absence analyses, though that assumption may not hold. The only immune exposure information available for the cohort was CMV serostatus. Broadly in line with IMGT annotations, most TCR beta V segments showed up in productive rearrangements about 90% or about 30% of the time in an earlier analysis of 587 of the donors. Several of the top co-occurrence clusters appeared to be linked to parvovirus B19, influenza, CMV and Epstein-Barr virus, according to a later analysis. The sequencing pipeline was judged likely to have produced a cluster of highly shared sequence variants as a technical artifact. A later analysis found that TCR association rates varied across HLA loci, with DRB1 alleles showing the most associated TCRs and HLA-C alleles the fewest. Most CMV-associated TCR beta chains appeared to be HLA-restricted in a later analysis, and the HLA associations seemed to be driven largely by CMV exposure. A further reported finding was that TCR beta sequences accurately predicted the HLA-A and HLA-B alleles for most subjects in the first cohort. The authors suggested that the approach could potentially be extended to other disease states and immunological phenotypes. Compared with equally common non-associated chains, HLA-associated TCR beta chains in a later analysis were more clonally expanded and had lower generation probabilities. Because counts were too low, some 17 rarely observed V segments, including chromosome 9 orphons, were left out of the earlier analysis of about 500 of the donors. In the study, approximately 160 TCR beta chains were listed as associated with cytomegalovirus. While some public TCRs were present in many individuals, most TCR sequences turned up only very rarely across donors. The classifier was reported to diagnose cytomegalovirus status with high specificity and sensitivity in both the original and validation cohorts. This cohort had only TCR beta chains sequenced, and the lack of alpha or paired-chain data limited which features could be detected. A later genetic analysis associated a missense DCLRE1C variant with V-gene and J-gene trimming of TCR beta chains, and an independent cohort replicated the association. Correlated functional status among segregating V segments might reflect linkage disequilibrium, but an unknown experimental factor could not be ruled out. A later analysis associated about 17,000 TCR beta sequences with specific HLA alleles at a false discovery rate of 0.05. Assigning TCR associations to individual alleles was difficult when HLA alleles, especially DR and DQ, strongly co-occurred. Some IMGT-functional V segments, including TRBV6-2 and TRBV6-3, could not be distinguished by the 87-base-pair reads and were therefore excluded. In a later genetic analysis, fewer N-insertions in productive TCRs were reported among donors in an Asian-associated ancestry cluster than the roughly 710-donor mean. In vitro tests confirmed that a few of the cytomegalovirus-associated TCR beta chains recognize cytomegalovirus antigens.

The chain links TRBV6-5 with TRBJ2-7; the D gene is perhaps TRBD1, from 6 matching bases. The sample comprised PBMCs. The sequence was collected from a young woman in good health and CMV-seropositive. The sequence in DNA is TGTGCCAGCAGACCAGGACAGTACTACGAGCAGTACTTC. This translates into CASRPGQYYEQYF.